The 21 T cell receptor beta chains presented below share a single source sample, sequenced in a study of shared clonotypes between healthy human individuals. Assay: immunoSEQ multiplex PCR; the TCRdb copy retains only in-frame clones and omits some. This table holds 2 million to 2.5 million clones, less than 95% found once. Terminally differentiated effector memory CD45RA+ cells were excluded by CCR7 positive selection of CD45RO-negative cells. The sequenced sample consisted of naive CD8+ T cells sorted from blood. The receptors here all came from a man aged 18 to 30 in good health.

J is TRBJ1-2 and V is TRBV27, with D hard to call. The V gene's germline CDR1 is MNHEY and CDR2 SMNVEV (reference sequence). V gave up 3 bases and J gave up 1 base, with 9 bases separating them. The CDR3 is 14 residues long. CDR3 in amino acids: CASSLDGDNYGYTF. The CDR3, as DNA: TGTGCCAGCAGTTTGGACGGCGATAACTATGGCTACACCTTC.

The chain joins TRBV4-1 to TRBJ2-5, with 10 bases lining up with TRBD2. CDR1 is MGHRA and CDR2 is YSYEKL in the germline V gene. The CDR3 totals 18 residues. V dropped 0 bases and J dropped 4; count of bases not matched to a gene: 11. The CDR3 coding sequence is TGCGCCAGCAGCCAAGATGGGGAGCGGGGGGGCCTGAGAGAGACCCAGTACTTC. Translating gives CASSQDGERGGLRETQYF.

With regard to this clone: Other DNA sequences of this sample code for an identical CDR3. V gene TRBV28 combines with J gene TRBJ1-5; D is possibly TRBD1 (5 bases). V lost 2 bases to trimming and J lost 7 bases, with 12 bases between them. CDR1 and CDR2 from the germline V gene are MDHEN and SYDVKM. The CDR3 spans 14 residues. DNA of the CDR3: TGTGCCAGCAGTTTACAGGGTGCGGGGCAGCCCCAGCATTTT. Its translation: CASSLQGAGQPQHF.

About this clone: This CDR3 is also generated by other DNA sequences in the sample. The chain links TRBV27 to TRBJ2-5; perhaps TRBD2 as D (7 bases). Germline CDR1 reads MNHEY; CDR2 reads SMNVEV (reference sequence). This CDR3 is built from 13 residues. V lost 8 bases and J lost 5, with 15 bases in between. This chain's CDR3 is CASSLRGAETQYF. CDR3 sequence (DNA): TGTGCCAGCTCCCTACGGGGGGCGGAGACCCAGTACTTC.

The chain employs TRBV4-1 and TRBJ2-3, with TRBD2 matching 8 bases. Looked up from germline, CDR1 is MGHRA and CDR2 is YSYEKL. With V trimmed by 0 bases and J by 10 bases, 15 bases remained unmatched. This CDR3 comprises 17 residues. CDR3 nucleotide sequence: TGCGCCAGCAGCCAAGAGGATCCGGGAGGGCCGCCTGAGGCGCAGTATTTT. This sequence encodes CASSQEDPGGPPEAQYF.

The chain combines TRBV19 with TRBJ1-2; D possibly corresponds to TRBD1 (5 bases). CDR1 is LNHDA and CDR2 is SQIVND in the germline V gene (reference sequence). There are 12 residues in the CDR3. Trimming took off 6 bases at V and 3 bases at J, with 8 bases between the two ends. In nucleotides, the CDR3 is TGTGCCAGTAGCGGGACCTACTATGGCTACACCTTC. It is translated as CASSGTYYGYTF. The full variable domain, with the rest looked up from reference TRBV19 and TRBJ1-2, is DGGITQSPKYLFRKEGQNVTLSCEQNLNHDAMYWYRQDPGQGLRLIYYSQIVNDFQKGDIAEGYSVSREKKESFPLTVTSAQKNPTAFYLCASSGTYYGYTFGSGTRLTVV.

The chain joins TRBV7-9 to TRBJ2-3, with D maybe TRBD2 (5 bases). Germline lookup yields CDR1 SEHNR and CDR2 FQNEAQ (reference sequence). Deletions cut 5 bases from V and 5 bases from J, with 14 bases between. This CDR3 has 14 residues. For the CDR3, the DNA is TGTGCCAGCAGCCAGGTCTTAGAGGGAGATACGCAGTATTTT. It translates to CASSQVLEGDTQYF.

V is TRBV10-3 and J is TRBJ2-7, with 8 positions matching TRBD1. The CDR3 is 16 residues long. The germline gives CDR1 ENHRY, CDR2 SYGVKD. V lost 4 bases to trimming and J lost 0 bases; unmatched junction nucleotides: 8. DNA of the CDR3: TGTGCCATCAGTGGGTCCGAGGACAGGGCCTCCTACGAGCAGTACTTC. Translating gives CAISGSEDRASYEQYF.

The chain combines TRBV10-2 with TRBJ2-7, with 15 bases matching TRBD2. This CDR3 region has 19 residues. Germline CDR1 and CDR2: WSHSY and SAAADI. V lost 4 bases to trimming and J lost 5 bases; unmatched junction nucleotides: 15. CDR3 sequence (DNA): TGCGCCAGCAGTGGAGCTTCCGGACTAGCGGGAGGGCCCTTAGACGAGCAGTACTTC. Amino acids: CASSGASGLAGGPLDEQYF.

The CDR3 DNA reads TGCGCCAGCAGCCCAAATGATCGACTAGCGACACCCGCTAGCACAGATACGCAGTATTTT. Protein product: CASSPNDRLATPASTDTQYF. The chain recombines TRBV4-3 with TRBJ2-3; 8 bases map to TRBD2. CDR1 LGHNA and CDR2 YSLEER come from the germline V gene. V shed 4 bases and J 0 bases; nucleotides not matched to a gene: 18. The CDR3 is 20 residues long.

The chain combines TRBV5-6 with TRBJ2-7, with 8 bases identical to TRBD1. The V gene's germline CDR1 is SGHDT and CDR2 YYEEEE. Trimming took 3 bases from V and 2 from J; bases not matched to a gene: 4. CDR3 length: 14 amino acids. The DNA of the CDR3 is TGTGCCAGCAGCTCGGAGACAGGGGCCTACGAGCAGTACTTC. Amino acid sequence: CASSSETGAYEQYF.

The V gene is TRBV28, the J gene TRBJ2-7, with TRBD1 as a possible D gene (6 bases). Trimming removed 5 bases from V and 2 bases from J, with 16 bases in between. The germline gives CDR1 MDHEN, CDR2 SYDVKM. This CDR3 spans 15 amino acids. The CDR3: CASSPTGFLTYEQYF. The CDR3 nucleotides are TGTGCCAGCAGTCCTACAGGGTTCCTGACCTACGAGCAGTACTTC.

V usage is TRBV9 and J usage is TRBJ2-1, with D maybe TRBD2 (5 bases). Germline V gene lookup returns CDR1 SGDLS and CDR2 YYNGEE. Trimming cost V 2 bases and J 1 base, with 7 bases left between them. The CDR3 extends over 14 amino acids. The CDR3 reads CASSVEASYNEQFF. The CDR3 DNA reads TGTGCCAGCAGCGTGGAGGCATCCTACAATGAGCAGTTCTTC.

CDR3 in amino acids: CASSSPLTSGSLYTGELFF. The DNA of the CDR3 is TGTGCCAGCAGTTCTCCCCTGACTAGCGGGAGCCTTTACACCGGGGAGCTGTTTTTT. J is TRBJ2-2 and V is TRBV27; 12 bases agree with TRBD2. V shed 4 bases and J 3 bases; nucleotides not matched to a gene: 12. CDR1 and CDR2 (germline): MNHEY, SMNVEV (reference sequence). The CDR3 sequence is 19 residues long.

CDR3: CASSRTSGGDNEQFF. The CDR3 DNA follows: TGTGCCAGCAGCCGGACTAGCGGGGGGGACAATGAGCAGTTCTTC. V usage is TRBV13 and J usage is TRBJ2-1; 15 bases are shared with TRBD2. Germline CDR1 and CDR2: PRHDT and FYEKMQ (reference sequence). Trimming cost V 5 bases and J 5 bases; bases outside gene matches: 1. The CDR3 has 15 residues.

The genes are TRBV30 and TRBJ2-3, with 7 bases matching TRBD1. Germline V gives CDR1 GTSNPN, CDR2 SVGIG (reference sequence). V shed 2 bases and J 5 bases; nucleotides not matched to a gene: 7. The CDR3 runs to 14 residues. CDR3 in DNA: TGTGCCTGGAGTATACAGGGGCGTATAGATACGCAGTATTTT. Its translation: CAWSIQGRIDTQYF.

The chain uses TRBV11-1 and TRBJ2-2; D ambiguous. From germline, CDR1 is SGHAT and CDR2 FQDESV (reference sequence). The CDR3 is 14 residues long. Trimming removed 4 bases from V and 1 base from J, with 7 bases in between. The CDR3 DNA follows: TGTGCCAGCAGCTCCTCAGTGAACACCGGGGAGCTGTTTTTT. Translated: CASSSSVNTGELFF. Full variable domain (remainder filled in from reference TRBV11-1 and TRBJ2-2): EAEVAQSPRYKITEKSQAVAFWCDPISGHATLYWYRQILGQGPELLVQFQDESVVDDSQLPKDRFSAERLKGVDSTLKIQPAELGDSAMYLCASSSSVNTGELFFGEGSRLTVL.

The gene calls are TRBV5-6 and TRBJ2-5, with 7 bases aligning to TRBD1. Germline CDR1 is SGHDT and CDR2 is YYEEEE. This CDR3 region has 14 residues. The V segment lost 4 bases and the J segment 4 bases; nucleotides outside the gene matches: 7. The CDR3 DNA reads as TGTGCCAGCAGCACTATAACAGGGGTAGAGACCCAGTACTTC. Protein sequence: CASSTITGVETQYF.

V and J are TRBV7-8 and TRBJ2-5; TRBD2 matches at 13 bases. The CDR3 extends over 14 amino acids. J was trimmed by 5 bases and V by 5 bases; bases with no gene match: 2. Germline V gene data show CDR1 as SGHVS and CDR2 as FQNEAQ. The CDR3 is CASSMTSGGETQYF. DNA of the CDR3: TGTGCCAGCAGCATGACTAGCGGGGGGGAGACCCAGTACTTC.

This chain joins TRBV7-9 and TRBJ2-5; D unclear. The CDR3 is 12 amino acids. V shed 1 base and J shed 10 bases, with 10 bases lying between them. From germline, CDR1 is SEHNR and CDR2 FQNEAQ (reference sequence). CDR3 sequence (DNA): TGTGCCAGCAGCTTAGAGTCGTGGGTCCAGTACTTC. Amino acid sequence: CASSLESWVQYF.

The gene calls are TRBV11-2 and TRBJ1-1, with TRBD1 identical over 9 bases. Germline V gene lookup returns CDR1 SGHAT and CDR2 FQNNGV. The CDR3 sequence is 14 residues long. With 5 bases clipped from V and 4 bases from J, the junction kept 5 bases outside the gene matches. DNA for the CDR3: TGTGCCAGCAGCGCGGGACAGGGAGTCACTGAAGCTTTCTTT. Encoded protein: CASSAGQGVTEAFF.